What follows are 29 T cell receptor beta chains derived from one specimen sequenced in a study of T cell responses to AZD1222 COVID-19 vaccine. Using immunoSEQ multiplex PCR, the repertoire was profiled, and TCRdb retains in-frame clones only, with some absent. The data contain around 100,000 clones, approximately 86% of them singletons. The specimen comprised peripheral blood, sampled on day 0 of AZD1222 vaccination. Receptor source: an adult in good health.

This rearrangement joins TRBV19 to TRBJ2-3; no clear D gene. Deletions cut 3 bases from V and 1 base from J, with 8 bases between. Germline CDR1 reads LNHDA; CDR2 reads SQIVND (reference sequence). This CDR3 is 14 amino acids long. This CDR3 reads CASSIIQGTDTQYF. CDR3 nucleotide sequence: TGTGCCAGTAGTATTATACAAGGCACAGATACGCAGTATTTT.

The chain combines TRBV6-5 with TRBJ1-3; D is perhaps TRBD1 (5 bases). Trimming stripped 11 bases from V and 8 bases from J, with 22 bases between. Germline V gene data show CDR1 as MNHEY and CDR2 as SVGAGI. This CDR3 has 14 amino acids. The CDR3, as DNA: TGTGCCTCCACCCGGGATCCGGGGCAAGACACCATATATTTT. Translated: CASTRDPGQDTIYF.

The chain has TRBV6-5 and TRBJ2-4; weak D call: TRBD2 (5 bases). This CDR3 comprises 14 residues. The germline V and J ends were trimmed by 5 bases and 2 bases, with 10 bases remaining between them. Per the germline V gene, CDR1 is MNHEY and CDR2 is SVGAGI. Written as DNA, the CDR3 is TGTGCCAGCAGTACCGGACTTTCCAAAAACATTCAGTACTTC. Its protein product is CASSTGLSKNIQYF.

This clone has more than one count but fewer than ten. DNA for the CDR3: TGTGCCAGCAGCTTAGTTGTCAGGGATTCACCCCTCCACTTT. This translates into CASSLVVRDSPLHF. The rearrangement joins TRBV7-2 to TRBJ1-6, with D perhaps matching TRBD1 (5 bases). The CDR3 extends over 14 amino acids. V was trimmed by 1 base and J by 8 bases, leaving 9 bases between them. CDR1 is SGHTA, CDR2 FQGNSA, per germline.

This clone was counted once. V is TRBV6-5 and J is TRBJ1-1; the D is unclear. The CDR3 covers 12 residues. Germline assignment: CDR1 MNHEY and CDR2 SVGAGI. Deletions cut 8 bases from V and 3 bases from J, with 10 bases between. The chain's CDR3 is CASGRVYTEAFF. DNA of the CDR3: TGTGCCAGCGGTCGCGTTTACACTGAAGCTTTCTTT.

The rearrangement uses TRBV5-5 and TRBJ1-6; D is unresolved. CDR3 length equals 15 residues. The germline V gene has CDR1 SGHKS and CDR2 YYEKEE (reference sequence). V lost 0 bases and J lost 0, with 4 bases in between. The CDR3 DNA sequence: TGTGCCAGCAGCTTGGAAAGCTCCTATAATTCACCCCTCCACTTT. It translates to CASSLESSYNSPLHF.

The rearrangement links TRBV27 to TRBJ1-1, with D possibly matching TRBD1 (6 bases). The CDR3 spans 15 residues. Germline CDR1 reads MNHEY; CDR2 reads SMNVEV (reference sequence). V lost 2 bases, J lost 1 base, and 11 bases lay in between. The CDR3 reads CASSLGGGGNTEAFF. CDR3 nucleotides: TGTGCCAGCAGTTTAGGGGGAGGGGGGAACACTGAAGCTTTCTTT.

The chain recombines TRBV10-3 with TRBJ2-6; 9 nucleotides agree with TRBD2. The CDR3 is 16 amino acids. V was clipped by 6 bases and J by 1 base; unmatched bases: 4. Looked up from germline, CDR1 is ENHRY and CDR2 is SYGVKD. For the CDR3, the DNA is TGTGCCATCAGACCGGGACTAGCTTCTGGGGCCAACGTCCTGACTTTC. Its protein product is CAIRPGLASGANVLTF.

This clone appeared once. V gene TRBV19 combines with J gene TRBJ1-5, with 7 nucleotides matching TRBD1. CDR1 and CDR2 (germline): LNHDA, SQIVND (reference sequence). The length of the CDR3 is 18 residues. The V and J ends lost 7 bases and 0 bases, in that order; junction bases with no gene match: 15. In DNA, the CDR3 is TGTGCCAGTATCCCCAGGGGGGCAGGGGTTTATAGCAATCAGCCCCAGCATTTT. Protein sequence: CASIPRGAGVYSNQPQHF.

The rearrangement uses TRBV5-1 and TRBJ2-1; 11 bases agree with TRBD1. V shed 1 base and J 7 bases; nucleotides not matched to a gene: 4. This CDR3 spans 15 amino acids. Looked up from germline, CDR1 is SGHRS and CDR2 is YFSETQ. The CDR3 spells CASSLRTGGLNEQFF. The CDR3 DNA follows: TGCGCCAGCAGCTTGAGGACAGGGGGCTTGAATGAGCAGTTCTTC.

The rearrangement uses TRBV10-3 and TRBJ2-1; 9 bases align to TRBD2. The CDR3 length is 17 residues. Germline CDR1 and CDR2: ENHRY and SYGVKD. Losses at the gene ends were 3 bases for V and 6 bases for J; bases not matched to a gene: 12. The chain's CDR3 is CAISESIRLLAGNEQFF. The CDR3 nucleotides read TGTGCCATCAGTGAATCCATACGACTACTAGCGGGCAATGAGCAGTTCTTC.

This chain joins TRBV7-8 and TRBJ1-2; 9 positions agree with TRBD1. There are 16 residues in the CDR3. Germline CDR1 SGHVS, CDR2 FQNEAQ. The V segment lost 0 bases and the J segment 2 bases; nucleotides outside the gene matches: 4. The CDR3 is CASSLADRGPNYGYTF. The CDR3 DNA is TGTGCCAGCAGCTTAGCGGACAGGGGACCCAACTATGGCTACACCTTC.

The rearrangement links TRBV7-9 to TRBJ1-1; 7 nucleotides align to TRBD1. V lost 4 bases to trimming and J lost 11 bases; unmatched junction nucleotides: 10. There are 13 residues in the CDR3. CDR1 and CDR2 from the germline V gene are SEHNR and FQNEAQ (reference sequence). CDR3 in amino acids: CASSSPPPGGAFF. CDR3 bases: TGTGCCAGCAGCTCGCCCCCCCCAGGGGGTGCTTTCTTT.

This clone was counted once. The CDR3 nucleotides are TGTGCCAGCAGCTTAGTCGCTAGCGATAACGAGCAGTACTTC. Amino acids: CASSLVASDNEQYF. The chain is built from TRBV7-2 and TRBJ2-7, with TRBD2 as a possible D gene (6 bases). The germline V and J ends were trimmed by 1 base and 5 bases, with 12 bases remaining between them. The CDR3 totals 14 residues. Per germline, CDR1 SGHTA and CDR2 FQGNSA.

The gene calls are TRBV5-4 and TRBJ2-7; D is uncertain. The CDR3 is made up of 12 amino acids. Germline assignment: CDR1 SGHNT and CDR2 YYREEE (reference sequence). With 0 bases removed from V and 4 bases from J, the gap between germline ends came to 5 bases. CDR3 DNA: TGTGCCAGCAGCTTGGACGGGTACGAGCAGTACTTC. Its translation is CASSLDGYEQYF.

J is TRBJ1-5 and V is TRBV28; weak D call: TRBD1 (5 bases). Germline V gene lookup returns CDR1 MDHEN and CDR2 SYDVKM. Trimming took off 6 bases at V and 0 bases at J, with 9 bases between the two ends. This CDR3 comprises 14 residues. The CDR3 bases are TGTGCCAGCAGAAATACAGGTAGCAATCAGCCCCAGCATTTT. Amino acid sequence: CASRNTGSNQPQHF. Using reference TRBV28 and TRBJ1-5 for the parts outside the CDR3, the full variable domain is DVKVTQSSRYLVKRTGEKVFLECVQDMDHENMFWYRQDPGLGLRLIYFSYDVKMKEKGDIPEGYSVSREKKERFSLILESASTNQTSMYLCASRNTGSNQPQHFGDGTRLSIL.

This CDR3 reads CASSLAIPSTEAFF. The DNA for the CDR3 is TGTGCCAGCAGCTTGGCGATACCGTCAACTGAAGCTTTCTTT. The rearrangement links TRBV5-4 to TRBJ1-1; D gene uncertain. V lost 0 bases and J 5 bases, leaving 11 bases between the germline ends. The CDR3 loop spans 14 amino acids. Per the germline V gene, CDR1 is SGHNT and CDR2 is YYREEE (reference sequence).

Here the CDR3 reads CASAPTVGLANEQFF. The CDR3 DNA reads as TGTGCCAGCGCCCCCACAGTGGGCCTTGCCAATGAGCAGTTCTTC. This chain joins TRBV25-1 and TRBJ2-1; D unclear. V lost 8 bases and J 6 bases, leaving 20 bases between the germline ends. Germline V gene sequence: CDR1 MGHDK, CDR2 SYGVNS. This CDR3 is 15 amino acids long.

The chain recombines TRBV7-8 with TRBJ1-6, with D unclear. The CDR3 covers 18 residues. Germline assignment: CDR1 SGHVS and CDR2 FQNEAQ. The ends were cut back, 4 bases at V and 7 bases at J, with 23 bases in the middle. The CDR3 region has the DNA TGTGCCAGCAGCTGGAGCCTCTCGACCCCGACGGTGAATTCACCCCTCCACTTT. It encodes CASSWSLSTPTVNSPLHF.

This sequence joins TRBV29-1 and TRBJ1-1, with D unclear. The germline V gene encodes CDR1 SQVTM and CDR2 ANQGSEA. The V end lost 7 bases, the J end lost 4 bases, and 13 bases lay between the germline ends. The CDR3 is 12 residues long. The CDR3 sequence: CSAREGGTEAFF. As DNA, the CDR3 is TGCAGCGCCAGAGAGGGCGGCACTGAAGCTTTCTTT.

The chain links TRBV2 to TRBJ1-4; the match to TRBD1 covers 7 bases. Germline CDR1 and CDR2: SNHLY and FYNNEI. The V segment lost 11 bases and the J segment 8 bases; nucleotides outside the gene matches: 17. The CDR3 consists of 15 residues. The CDR3 DNA follows: TGTGCCTGCGCCCGACAGGGTTTAGGAGTGGAAAAACTGTTTTTT. Translation: CACARQGLGVEKLFF.

The chain links TRBV7-2 to TRBJ2-7; weak D call: TRBD1 (5 bases). V was pared by 4 bases and J by 2 bases, with 15 bases between. The germline gives CDR1 SGHTA, CDR2 FQGNSA. This CDR3 has 15 residues. CDR3 bases: TGTGCCAGCAGCTCGCTTCCCACAGGTACCTACGAGCAGTACTTC. Protein sequence: CASSSLPTGTYEQYF. Combining the CDR3 with reference TRBV7-2 and TRBJ2-7 gives the whole variable domain GAGVSQSPSNKVTEKGKDVELRCDPISGHTALYWYRQSLGQGLEFLIYFQGNSAPDKSGLPSDRFSAERTGGSVSTLTIQRTQQEDSAVYLCASSSLPTGTYEQYFGPGTRLTVT.

The chain has TRBV7-9 and TRBJ2-2; D unclear. The CDR3 has 15 residues. CDR1 is SEHNR, CDR2 FQNEAQ, per germline (reference sequence). V shed 1 base and J shed 0 bases, with 6 bases lying between them. CDR3 region: CASSLGVANTGELFF. The CDR3 DNA sequence: TGTGCCAGCAGCTTAGGGGTAGCGAACACCGGGGAGCTGTTTTTT.

The chain employs TRBV5-1 and TRBJ2-1; D is uncertain. The germline V gene encodes CDR1 SGHRS and CDR2 YFSETQ. This CDR3 contains 15 residues. V dropped 0 bases and J dropped 0 bases, with 7 bases sitting between them. The CDR3 DNA follows: TGCGCCAGCAGCTTGGGTGTGGACTCCTACAATGAGCAGTTCTTC. Translating it yields CASSLGVDSYNEQFF. The complete variable domain, with remaining parts taken from reference TRBV5-1 and TRBJ2-1, reads KAGVTQTPRYLIKTRGQQVTLSCSPISGHRSVSWYQQTPGQGLQFLFEYFSETQRNKGNFPGRFSGRQFSNSRSEMNVSTLELGDSALYLCASSLGVDSYNEQFFGPGTRLTVL.

The V and J genes are TRBV11-2 and TRBJ2-1; 9 nucleotides match TRBD2. V trimming: 5 bases; J trimming: 5 bases; junction bases outside the gene matches: 13. The CDR3 spans 17 residues. Germline-derived CDR1 and CDR2 are SGHAT and FQNNGV. The CDR3 sequence is CASSPSLGAGGDNEQFF. The DNA of the CDR3 is TGTGCCAGCAGCCCCTCTCTTGGAGCGGGGGGCGACAATGAGCAGTTCTTC.

The genes are TRBV5-4 and TRBJ2-7; TRBD1 aligns across 7 bases. The germline gives CDR1 SGHNT, CDR2 YYREEE (reference sequence). J lost 2 bases, V lost 3 bases, and 5 bases had no gene match. The CDR3 contains 14 residues. The chain's CDR3 is CASSSKDRPYEQYF. The DNA of the CDR3 is TGTGCCAGCAGCTCTAAGGACAGGCCCTACGAGCAGTACTTC. Looking up the rest from reference TRBV5-4 and TRBJ2-7 gives the full variable domain: ETGVTQSPTHLIKTRGQQVTLRCSSQSGHNTVSWYQQALGQGPQFIFQYYREEENGRGNFPPRFSGLQFPNYSSELNVNALELDDSALYLCASSSKDRPYEQYFGPGTRLTVT.

A single count supports this clone. The V gene is TRBV7-8, the J gene TRBJ2-2; tentatively, D is TRBD2 (6 bases). The CDR3 sequence is 17 residues long. CDR1 SGHVS and CDR2 FQNEAQ come from the germline V gene. V dropped 5 bases and J dropped 4 bases, with 20 bases sitting between them. The CDR3 region has the DNA TGTGCCAGCAGCCAACCCGGGACGGGAGTGGGCACCGGGGAGCTGTTTTTT. Residues: CASSQPGTGVGTGELFF.

This clone was seen once. V usage is TRBV11-1 and J usage is TRBJ2-1, with 7 bases identical to TRBD2. The CDR3 has 14 residues. The V segment lost 4 bases and the J segment 8 bases; nucleotides outside the gene matches: 8. The V gene's germline CDR1 is SGHAT and CDR2 FQDESV (reference sequence). DNA of the CDR3: TGTGCCAGCAGCTCCCTACTAGCGCCAGATGAGCAGTTCTTC. Amino acid sequence: CASSSLLAPDEQFF. Full variable domain (outside the CDR3, taken from reference TRBV11-1 and TRBJ2-1): EAEVAQSPRYKITEKSQAVAFWCDPISGHATLYWYRQILGQGPELLVQFQDESVVDDSQLPKDRFSAERLKGVDSTLKIQPAELGDSAMYLCASSSLLAPDEQFFGPGTRLTVL.

The chain uses TRBV6-5 and TRBJ1-1; no definite D call. Per the germline V gene, CDR1 is MNHEY and CDR2 is SVGAGI. With 3 bases removed from V and 1 base from J, the gap between germline ends came to 9 bases. The CDR3 has 14 residues. The CDR3 region is CASSYGPANTEAFF. As DNA, the CDR3 is TGTGCCAGCAGTTATGGGCCGGCGAACACTGAAGCTTTCTTT.